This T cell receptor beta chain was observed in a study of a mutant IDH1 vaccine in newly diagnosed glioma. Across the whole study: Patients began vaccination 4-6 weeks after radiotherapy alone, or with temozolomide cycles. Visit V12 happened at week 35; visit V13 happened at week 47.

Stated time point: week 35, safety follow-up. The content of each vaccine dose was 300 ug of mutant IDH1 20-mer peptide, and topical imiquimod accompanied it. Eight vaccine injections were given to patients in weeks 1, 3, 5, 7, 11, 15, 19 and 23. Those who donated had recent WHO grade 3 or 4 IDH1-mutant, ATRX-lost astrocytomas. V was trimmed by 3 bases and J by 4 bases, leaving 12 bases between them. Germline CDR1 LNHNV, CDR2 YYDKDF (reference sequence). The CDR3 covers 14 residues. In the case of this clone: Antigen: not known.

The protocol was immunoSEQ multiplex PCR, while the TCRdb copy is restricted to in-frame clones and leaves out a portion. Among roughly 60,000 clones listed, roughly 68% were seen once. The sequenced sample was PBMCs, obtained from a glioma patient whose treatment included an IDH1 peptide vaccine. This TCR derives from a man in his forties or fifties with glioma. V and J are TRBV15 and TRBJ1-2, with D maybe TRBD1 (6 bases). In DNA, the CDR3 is TGTGCCACCAGCAGTGGACAGCCTCCCTATGGCTACACCTTC. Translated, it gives CATSSGQPPYGYTF.